Listed here are 14 T cell receptor beta chains from one sample, sequenced in a study of T cell changes during pregnancy in multiple sclerosis. The protocol was immunoSEQ multiplex PCR, while the TCRdb copy is restricted to in-frame clones and leaves out a portion. The data show 35,000 to 55,000 clones, about 93% seen once. The sample consisted of CD8+ T cells from peripheral blood mononuclear cells, taken after pregnancy. These receptors all stem from a female donor with multiple sclerosis, enrolled in a pregnancy study.

The V and J genes are TRBV7-8 and TRBJ2-5, with a possible D match to TRBD1 (6 bases). CDR1 is SGHVS and CDR2 is FQNEAQ in the germline V gene. This CDR3 is built from 16 residues. V was clipped by 8 bases and J by 2 bases, with 21 bases between them. The CDR3 DNA reads TGTGCCAGCCATTCGCAAGAGGGGGAAATACAAGAGACCCAGTACTTC. This codes for CASHSQEGEIQETQYF.

A note on this clone: One junction end does not reproduce the germline sequence, and a read error may be involved. The J gene is TRBJ1-5, the V gene TRBV27, with 7 bases matching TRBD1. CDR3 length: 15 amino acids. Germline V lookup: CDR1 MNHEY, CDR2 SMNVEV (reference sequence). The CDR3 loop reads CASSLYGTADQPQHF. CDR3 bases: TGTGCCAGCAGCTTATACGGGACAGCGGATCAGCCCCAGCATTTT.

The chain recombines TRBV5-5 with TRBJ2-7; D is perhaps TRBD2 (6 bases). CDR1 is SGHKS and CDR2 is YYEKEE in the germline V gene (reference sequence). V lost 2 bases and J lost 5, with 11 bases in between. CDR3 length: 13 residues. The CDR3 DNA follows: TGTGCCAGCAGCTTTTGGCGGGGTGACGAGCAGTACTTC. Translation: CASSFWRGDEQYF.

The genes are TRBV7-8 and TRBJ1-2; 7 nucleotides match TRBD1. Germline-derived CDR1 and CDR2 are SGHVS and FQNEAQ. V lost 5 bases to trimming and J lost 0 bases; unmatched junction nucleotides: 9. The CDR3 has 16 amino acids. The CDR3 loop reads CASSPTGTASNYGYTF. The CDR3 nucleotides are TGTGCCAGCAGCCCAACTGGGACAGCTTCTAACTATGGCTACACCTTC.

The CDR3 DNA is TGCGCCAGCAGCTCCCGACAGGGAAACTACGAGCAGTACTTC. This translates into CASSSRQGNYEQYF. The genes are TRBV5-1 and TRBJ2-7, with 7 bases identical to TRBD1. The CDR3 has 14 residues. The V segment lost 3 bases and the J segment 3 bases; nucleotides outside the gene matches: 6. Germline values: CDR1 SGHRS, CDR2 YFSETQ.

This chain uses TRBV19 with TRBJ2-1, with 10 bases lining up with TRBD2. This CDR3 has 14 residues. The V segment lost 7 bases and the J segment 4 bases; nucleotides outside the gene matches: 4. The germline V gene encodes CDR1 LNHDA and CDR2 SQIVND (reference sequence). The CDR3 reads CASKWTSGYNEQFF. The DNA of the CDR3 is TGTGCCAGTAAGTGGACTAGCGGATACAATGAGCAGTTCTTC.

The chain uses TRBV29-1 and TRBJ2-3, with 7 bases that match TRBD2. Germline V gene sequence: CDR1 SQVTM, CDR2 ANQGSEA. The CDR3 spans 14 residues. V gave up 7 bases and J gave up 5 bases; unmatched junction bases: 12. The CDR3 DNA sequence: TGCAGCGCCTTGCTCCACTCGGGGGGAGATACGCAGTATTTT. Its translation: CSALLHSGGDTQYF.

The chain uses TRBV6-5 and TRBJ2-1; 8 nucleotides align to TRBD2. CDR3 length: 16 amino acids. Looked up from germline, CDR1 is MNHEY and CDR2 is SVGAGI. With V trimmed by 2 bases and J by 4 bases, 7 bases remained unmatched. CDR3 DNA sequence: TGTGCCAGCAGTTACCCCCCGGGAGGGCCTTACAATGAGCAGTTCTTC. Translation gives CASSYPPGGPYNEQFF.

The chain joins TRBV28 to TRBJ1-2; perhaps TRBD1 as D (5 bases). Germline V gene sequence: CDR1 MDHEN, CDR2 SYDVKM. The length of the CDR3 is 17 residues. V lost 1 base and J 5 bases, leaving 20 bases between the germline ends. The CDR3: CASSLFQREGRWYGYTF. In DNA, the CDR3 is TGTGCCAGCAGTTTATTTCAGCGGGAGGGGAGATGGTATGGCTACACCTTC.

The rearrangement uses TRBV4-1 and TRBJ1-5, with D uncertain. CDR1 and CDR2 from the germline V gene are MGHRA and YSYEKL. V was pared by 1 base and J by 1 base, with 5 bases between. The CDR3 length is 14 residues. The CDR3 nucleotides are TGCGCCAGCAGCCAAGGACTGAGCAATCAGCCCCAGCATTTT. Translating gives CASSQGLSNQPQHF.

V and J are TRBV27 and TRBJ2-3; tentatively, D is TRBD1 (5 bases). V was trimmed by 5 bases and J by 5 bases, leaving 17 bases between them. The CDR3 extends over 15 amino acids. The germline CDR1 and CDR2 sequences are MNHEY and SMNVEV (reference sequence). The CDR3 is CASSLKISRGDTQYF. The CDR3 DNA reads TGTGCCAGCAGTCTAAAGATCAGTAGGGGAGATACGCAGTATTTT.

The CDR3 sequence is CASSLTGDRDSPLHF. DNA for the CDR3: TGTGCCAGCAGCTTAACCGGAGACCGGGATTCACCCCTCCACTTT. The V call is TRBV7-3, the J call TRBJ1-6; D gene unclear. Germline V gene sequence: CDR1 SGHTA, CDR2 FQGTGA. V lost 0 bases to trimming and J lost 8 bases, with 11 bases between them. The CDR3 spans 15 residues.

V gene TRBV7-6 combines with J gene TRBJ2-7, with 10 bases lining up with TRBD2. The CDR3 length is 14 residues. Germline lookup yields CDR1 SGHVS and CDR2 FNYEAQ. V gave up 5 bases and J gave up 7 bases; unmatched junction bases: 8. CDR3 residues: CASSESGGAEEQYF. The DNA for the CDR3 is TGTGCCAGCAGCGAAAGCGGGGGGGCCGAGGAGCAGTACTTC.

The chain carries TRBV15 and TRBJ2-1; 8 nucleotides agree with TRBD2. With 1 base clipped from V and 2 bases from J, the junction kept 1 base outside the gene matches. Germline V gene lookup returns CDR1 LNHNV and CDR2 YYDKDF (reference sequence). This CDR3 has 15 amino acids. The CDR3 loop is CATSRGAGAYNEQFF. The CDR3 nucleotides are TGTGCCACCAGCAGAGGAGCGGGAGCCTACAATGAGCAGTTCTTC.